Reported below is one T cell receptor (beta chain). Authors' methods: Cell counts per sample came from amplifying reference gene primers. Generated by immunoSEQ multiplex PCR, the TCRdb table keeps only in-frame clones and is missing some. The DNA was the basis for D and trimming; V, J and clone size are from that table. This sample yields around 60,000 clones, of which around 87% are seen a single time; 18% belongs to the top ten. The data were taken from a study of blood T cell repertoires in COVID-19. On the study more broadly: Donors in the United States, Italy and Spain gave samples during acute or convalescent COVID-19. PBMCs, B-cell-depleted T cells, or T cells were the source of the cDNA or gDNA that made up the material.

After removal of 4 bases from V and 6 bases from J, the junction contained 6 bases not matched to a gene. The CDR3 sequence is 15 residues long. The germline gives CDR1 MNHEY, CDR2 SVGAGI. Seattle patients were enrolled during active infection and followed longitudinally. This TCR derives from a woman aged 60-70 years with COVID-19, enrolled during active disease. This sequence joins TRBV6-5 and TRBJ2-2; 9 bases match TRBD1. The sequencing sample was made of peripheral blood. CDR3 sequence reads: CASSLGQGRAGELFF. The DNA of the CDR3 is TGTGCCAGCAGTTTGGGACAGGGTCGCGCCGGGGAGCTGTTTTTT.